The 13 T cell receptor beta chains below all came from one sample that was sequenced in a study of T cell responses to AZD1222 COVID-19 vaccine. Using immunoSEQ multiplex PCR, the repertoire was profiled, and TCRdb retains in-frame clones only, with some absent. Here the sample spans more than 95,000 clones, roughly 91% being singletons. The source material was peripheral blood, sampled on day 0 of AZD1222 vaccination. All receptors derive from an adult in good health.

This clone appeared a single time. For the CDR3, the DNA is TGTGCCAGCAGCCGGGACAGGGGTTATAACACCATATATTTT. Amino acid sequence: CASSRDRGYNTIYF. The chain uses TRBV28 and TRBJ1-3; TRBD1 agrees at 10 bases. The CDR3 runs to 14 residues. Germline loops: CDR1 MDHEN, CDR2 SYDVKM. The ends lost 6 bases at V and 7 bases at J; junction bases unmatched: 6.

This rearrangement joins TRBV29-1 to TRBJ1-2; 7 nucleotides align to TRBD1. Looked up from germline, CDR1 is SQVTM and CDR2 is ANQGSEA. This CDR3 is 10 amino acids long. V was pared by 7 bases and J by 7 bases, with 3 bases of the junction left unmatched. The CDR3: CSAGGTGYTF. In DNA form, the CDR3 reads TGCAGCGCAGGGGGGACTGGCTACACCTTC.

The chain employs TRBV7-9 and TRBJ2-7, with D possibly matching TRBD2 (5 bases). The CDR3 consists of 16 residues. Germline CDR1 SEHNR, CDR2 FQNEAQ (reference sequence). Trimming cost V 5 bases and J 3 bases, with 20 bases left between them. CDR3 in DNA: TGTGCCAGCAGCATCAACGAGGGTACGACTGGCTACGAGCAGTACTTC. Translating it yields CASSINEGTTGYEQYF.

This chain joins TRBV5-5 and TRBJ1-2; tentative D call: TRBD1 (6 bases). The CDR3 consists of 13 residues. Germline V gene data show CDR1 as SGHKS and CDR2 as YYEKEE (reference sequence). Trimming pared 4 bases from V and 8 bases from J, leaving 15 bases between. CDR3: CASSPRQAGGYTF. The CDR3 coding sequence is TGTGCCAGCAGCCCCCGACAGGCCGGAGGCTACACCTTC.

This sequence joins TRBV7-8 and TRBJ2-1, with D hard to call. CDR3 length: 17 amino acids. CDR1 and CDR2 (germline): SGHVS, FQNEAQ. The V end was cut by 5 bases, the J end by 2 bases, with 19 bases between. The CDR3 DNA reads as TGTGCCAGCAGCCCCCGCCCCGACGGGTCCCCCTACAATGAGCAGTTCTTC. Amino acids: CASSPRPDGSPYNEQFF. The whole variable domain, filled in from reference TRBV7-8 and TRBJ2-1, reads GAGVSQSPRYKVAKRGQDVALRCDPISGHVSLFWYQQALGQGPEFLTYFQNEAQLDKSGLPSDRFFAERPEGSVSTLKIQRTQQEDSAVYLCASSPRPDGSPYNEQFFGPGTRLTVL.

The J gene is TRBJ1-4, the V gene TRBV5-1; D might be TRBD1 (6 bases). Germline loops: CDR1 SGHRS, CDR2 YFSETQ. The CDR3 runs 14 residues. Trimming took 2 bases from V and 6 from J, leaving 11 bases between them. The CDR3 nucleotides are TGCGCCAGCAGCTTAGACAAGGGGGATGAAAAACTGTTTTTT. This sequence encodes CASSLDKGDEKLFF. Complete variable domain (other parts from reference TRBV5-1 and TRBJ1-4): KAGVTQTPRYLIKTRGQQVTLSCSPISGHRSVSWYQQTPGQGLQFLFEYFSETQRNKGNFPGRFSGRQFSNSRSEMNVSTLELGDSALYLCASSLDKGDEKLFFGSGTQLSVL.

This rearrangement joins TRBV9 to TRBJ2-1; TRBD2 agrees at 13 bases. The CDR3 consists of 16 residues. V trimming: 4 bases; J trimming: 4 bases; junction bases outside the gene matches: 5. In germline, CDR1 is SGDLS, CDR2 YYNGEE. CDR3 amino acids: CASSPRTSGGYNEQFF. The CDR3 region has the DNA TGTGCCAGCAGCCCACGGACTAGCGGGGGTTACAATGAGCAGTTCTTC.

The rearrangement links TRBV6-1 to TRBJ2-4; D is perhaps TRBD1 or TRBD2 (6 bases each). The CDR3 contains 16 residues. CDR1 and CDR2 from the germline V gene are MNHNS and SASEGT. V was shortened by 3 bases and J by 2 bases, with 14 bases between the two germline ends. CDR3 nucleotides: TGTGCCAGCAGTGACAGCATGGGGGGCTCCAAAAACATTCAGTACTTC. It is translated as CASSDSMGGSKNIQYF.

The genes are TRBV9 and TRBJ1-6, with no clear D. V was pared by 0 bases and J by 10 bases, with 11 bases between. The CDR3 has 14 amino acids. Looked up from germline, CDR1 is SGDLS and CDR2 is YYNGEE. In DNA form, the CDR3 reads TGTGCCAGCAGCGTAGAGGTCGGCCGCTCACCCCTCCACTTT. This encodes CASSVEVGRSPLHF. The variable domain in full, with the rest retrieved from reference TRBV9 and TRBJ1-6, is DSGVTQTPKHLITATGQRVTLRCSPRSGDLSVYWYQQSLDQGLQFLIQYYNGEERAKGNILERFSAQQFPDLHSELNLSSLELGDSALYFCASSVEVGRSPLHFGNGTRLTVT.

CDR3 bases: TGTGCCAGTAGGGACGGACAGGGAAGATATCAGCCCCAGCATTTT. Amino acids: CASRDGQGRYQPQHF. The chain joins TRBV19 to TRBJ1-5; 8 nucleotides align to TRBD1. The CDR3 runs to 15 residues. V shed 6 bases and J 5 bases; nucleotides not matched to a gene: 9. In germline, CDR1 is LNHDA, CDR2 SQIVND (reference sequence).

Comments on this clone: This specimen includes other DNA sequences encoding the same CDR3. The chain combines TRBV19 with TRBJ1-5; D is unclear. CDR3 length equals 15 residues. The V end was cut by 1 base, the J end by 2 bases, with 9 bases between. CDR1 LNHDA and CDR2 SQIVND come from the germline V gene (reference sequence). This CDR3 reads CASSIGSVGNQPQHF. The DNA for the CDR3 is TGTGCCAGTAGTATAGGGTCGGTAGGCAATCAGCCCCAGCATTTT.

The chain links TRBV30 to TRBJ1-2; D is perhaps TRBD1 (6 bases). The germline V gene encodes CDR1 GTSNPN and CDR2 SVGIG (reference sequence). The CDR3 is made up of 14 amino acids. Trimming shortened V by 8 bases and J by 4 bases, and 20 bases separated the two germline ends. CDR3 bases: TGTGCCAGCAAGATCCAGGGGATCGTCTATGGCTACACCTTC. Its translation: CASKIQGIVYGYTF.

The V gene is TRBV7-6, the J gene TRBJ2-2; TRBD1 matches 9 bases. CDR1 and CDR2 from the germline V gene are SGHVS and FNYEAQ. This CDR3 has 15 residues. Trimming cost V 3 bases and J 6 bases; bases outside gene matches: 5. CDR3 nucleotides: TGTGCCAGCAGCTTGGGACAGGGCGGCCCCGGGGAGCTGTTTTTT. This codes for CASSLGQGGPGELFF.